The 2 T cell receptor beta chains below come from one sample, sequenced in a study of blood T cell repertoires in COVID-19. Method: immunoSEQ multiplex PCR; TCRdb's copy keeps in-frame clones and lacks some. This sample has hundreds of thousands of clones; 88% occur once, and the top ten carry roughly 6.3%. The sequencing sample was made of peripheral blood. The receptors here all came from a woman in her twenties or thirties with COVID-19, enrolled during active disease.

The V call is TRBV18, the J call TRBJ2-3; 10 bases align to TRBD2. CDR3 length: 16 residues. Germline values: CDR1 KGHSH, CDR2 LQKENI. V lost 3 bases and J lost 2; bases outside the gene matches: 5. DNA for the CDR3: TGTGCCAGCTCACCCAACCTAGCGGGAGACACAGATACGCAGTATTTT. This gives the protein CASSPNLAGDTDTQYF.

DNA for the CDR3: TGTGCCAGCAGCCCTCGCTTGGGGGCGGGGGGGCGAGGCACCGGGGAGCTGTTTTTT. Translation gives CASSPRLGAGGRGTGELFF. The V call is TRBV14, the J call TRBJ2-2; 9 bases align to TRBD2. The CDR3 covers 19 residues. The trim removed 4 bases at V and 4 bases at J, leaving 16 bases unmatched. Germline V CDR1 and CDR2: SGHDN, FVKESK.